This passage covers 2 T cell receptor beta chains from one sample sequenced in a study of CD8 T cells in Susac syndrome. With random hexamers, roughly 0.45 to 1 ug RNA was reverse transcribed. TCRdb ran MiXCR on the immunoSEQ multiplex PCR reads and lists one entry per CDR3 protein. The sample includes over 150,000 distinct CDR3 sequences, around 94% of them seen just once. What was sequenced was CD4+ T cells from PBMCs. The receptors shown here come from a human donor with Susac syndrome.

The rearrangement uses TRBV4-2 and TRBJ2-1; D is unresolved. The CDR3 extends over 12 amino acids. Trimming stripped 1 base from V and 9 bases from J, with 7 bases between. Germline CDR1 reads LGHNA; CDR2 reads YNFKEQ. CDR3 in amino acids: CASSQADREQFF. CDR3 sequence (DNA): TGTGCCAGCAGCCAAGCTGACCGTGAGCAGTTCTTC.

The chain employs TRBV7-9 and TRBJ2-7; a weak D match, TRBD2 (5 bases). Germline V gene lookup returns CDR1 SEHNR and CDR2 FQNEAQ (reference sequence). The CDR3 has 15 residues. The ends were cut back, 3 bases at V and 1 base at J, with 13 bases in the middle. The DNA for the CDR3 is TGTGCCAGCAGCTTCAGCGGCGGGTATTCCTACGAGCAGTACTTC. Protein: CASSFSGGYSYEQYF.